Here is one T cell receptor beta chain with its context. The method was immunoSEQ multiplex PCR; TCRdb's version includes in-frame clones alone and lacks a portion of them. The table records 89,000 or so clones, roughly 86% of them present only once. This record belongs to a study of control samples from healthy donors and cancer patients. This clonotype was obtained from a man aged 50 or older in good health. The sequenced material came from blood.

The CDR3 reads CASSKSRDQGEETQYF. The CDR3, as DNA: TGTGCCAGCAGCAAATCCCGGGATCAAGGCGAAGAGACCCAGTACTTC. V and J are TRBV21-1 and TRBJ2-5; TRBD2, the table's D call, was not compared with the DNA. TRBV21-1 is noted as a pseudogene. This CDR3 is 16 amino acids long.